One sample yielded the 26 T cell receptor beta chains listed below, sequenced in a study of tumor-infiltrating lymphocytes in localized non-small cell lung cancer. Assay: immunoSEQ multiplex PCR; the TCRdb copy retains only in-frame clones and omits some. The sample consists of about 12,000 clones, around 86% of them appearing once. Material: lung tumor tissue. These TCRs come from a human donor with non-small cell lung cancer.

The rearrangement uses TRBV10-3 and TRBJ2-2, with a tentative D call TRBD2 (5 bases). Germline values: CDR1 ENHRY, CDR2 SYGVKD. V dropped 9 bases and J dropped 3 bases, with 11 bases sitting between them. This CDR3 is built from 13 residues. CDR3 sequence reads: CAIDRGDTGELFF. As DNA, the CDR3 is TGTGCCATAGACCGGGGTGACACCGGGGAGCTGTTTTTT.

This chain connects TRBV4-1 to TRBJ2-3; TRBD2 matches at 7 bases. Germline V CDR1 and CDR2: MGHRA, YSYEKL. J lost 1 base, V lost 3 bases, and 13 bases had no gene match. The CDR3 is 18 amino acids. CDR3 in amino acids: CASSQEGVLASRTDTQYF. The CDR3 DNA sequence: TGCGCCAGCAGCCAGGAGGGTGTACTAGCGAGCCGCACAGATACGCAGTATTTT.

The chain has TRBV7-6 and TRBJ2-3, with D hard to call. Germline CDR1 reads SGHVS; CDR2 reads FNYEAQ. The V and J ends lost 5 bases and 2 bases respectively, with 11 bases between them. The CDR3 is 14 residues long. This CDR3 is CASSLSADTDTQYF. CDR3 coding DNA: TGTGCCAGCAGCCTGTCGGCGGACACAGATACGCAGTATTTT. Full variable domain (remainder filled in from reference TRBV7-6 and TRBJ2-3): GAGVSQSPRYKVTKRGQDVALRCDPISGHVSLYWYRQALGQGPEFLTYFNYEAQQDKSGLPNDRFSAERPEGSISTLTIQRTEQRDSAMYRCASSLSADTDTQYFGPGTRLTVL.

This clone has a single count. The V gene is TRBV7-2, the J gene TRBJ1-4, with unresolved D. V lost 5 bases and J 5 bases, leaving 9 bases between the germline ends. Per germline, CDR1 SGHTA and CDR2 FQGNSA. The CDR3 spans 13 residues. In DNA form, the CDR3 reads TGTGCCAGCAGCCCCCGCCCGAATGAAAAACTGTTTTTT. Protein: CASSPRPNEKLFF.

This clone showed up just once. The V and J genes are TRBV18 and TRBJ1-1; D gene ambiguous. With 9 bases removed from V and 1 base from J, the gap between germline ends came to 9 bases. The V gene's germline CDR1 is KGHSH and CDR2 LQKENI. The CDR3 spans 12 residues. The CDR3 loop reads CASQDSNTEAFF. CDR3 nucleotide sequence: TGTGCCAGTCAGGATTCGAACACTGAAGCTTTCTTT.

This clone showed up just once. The chain joins TRBV25-1 to TRBJ1-3, with TRBD1 as a possible D gene (5 bases). Trimming took 4 bases from V and 3 from J, leaving 10 bases between them. The CDR3 spans 14 residues. The germline gives CDR1 MGHDK, CDR2 SYGVNS. CDR3 loop: CASSVGGNGNTIYF. The DNA for the CDR3 is TGTGCCAGCAGTGTTGGGGGGAATGGAAACACCATATATTTT. Using reference TRBV25-1 and TRBJ1-3 for the parts outside the CDR3, the full variable domain is EADIYQTPRYLVIGTGKKITLECSQTMGHDKMYWYQQDPGMELHLIHYSYGVNSTEKGDLSSESTVSRIRTEHFPLTLESARPSHTSQYLCASSVGGNGNTIYFGEGSWLTVV.

This rearrangement joins TRBV29-1 to TRBJ2-1, with 8 bases aligning to TRBD2. J was trimmed by 10 bases and V by 4 bases; bases with no gene match: 6. CDR1 is SQVTM, CDR2 ANQGSEA, per germline. The CDR3 contains 12 residues. In DNA, the CDR3 is TGCAGCGTTGCACAACTAGCGGACGAGCAGTTCTTC. Its translation is CSVAQLADEQFF.

The rearrangement joins TRBV6-4 to TRBJ2-2; the D call may be TRBD1 or TRBD2 (5 bases each). Between the trimmed V and J ends, which lost 6 bases and 6 bases, there was a span of 14 bases. The CDR3 loop spans 14 amino acids. Germline assignment: CDR1 MRHNA and CDR2 SNTAGT. The CDR3 DNA is TGTGCCAGCAGCCCCACCCTGGGGGCCGGGGAGCTGTTTTTT. Its translation is CASSPTLGAGELFF.

The chain uses TRBV10-3 and TRBJ2-3; 10 bases map to TRBD1. The CDR3 contains 17 residues. The germline CDR1 and CDR2 sequences are ENHRY and SYGVKD. V lost 2 bases and J lost 1; bases outside the gene matches: 6. The CDR3 DNA reads as TGTGCCATCAGTGAGCCCCACGGGACAGGGGGCACAGATACGCAGTATTTT. Translating gives CAISEPHGTGGTDTQYF.

The chain employs TRBV6-5 and TRBJ1-5; a weak D match, TRBD1 (6 bases). CDR3 length: 15 residues. The germline V gene encodes CDR1 MNHEY and CDR2 SVGAGI. V dropped 7 bases and J dropped 7 bases, with 20 bases sitting between them. The CDR3 nucleotides read TGTGCCAGCACCTTAGTAACAGGGTCCGGCCAGCCCCAGCATTTT. Translating it yields CASTLVTGSGQPQHF.

The chain links TRBV5-1 to TRBJ1-2; 7 bases map to TRBD1. The length of the CDR3 is 15 residues. V shed 0 bases and J 0 bases; nucleotides not matched to a gene: 2. Germline V gene sequence: CDR1 SGHRS, CDR2 YFSETQ. CDR3 DNA: TGCGCCAGCAGCTTGGGGGACAGCACTAACTATGGCTACACCTTC. This sequence encodes CASSLGDSTNYGYTF.

The chain is built from TRBV28 and TRBJ2-5; 8 bases map to TRBD1. This CDR3 has 18 amino acids. The germline CDR1 and CDR2 sequences are MDHEN and SYDVKM. The V gene end was trimmed by 6 bases and the J gene end by 5 bases; junction bases not matched to a gene: 20. The CDR3 sequence: CASSARGWQGASRETQYF. CDR3 DNA sequence: TGTGCCAGCAGCGCGCGAGGTTGGCAGGGGGCGTCACGGGAGACCCAGTACTTC.

The V gene is TRBV4-1, the J gene TRBJ2-5; 8 nucleotides line up with TRBD2. This CDR3 has 13 amino acids. Germline CDR1 reads MGHRA; CDR2 reads YSYEKL. Trimming at V came to 4 bases and at J to 5 bases, leaving 3 bases not matched to a gene. DNA of the CDR3: TGCGCCAGCAGCCTAGCGGGATATGAGACCCAGTACTTC. It codes for CASSLAGYETQYF.

The count of this clone is one. A junction end diverges from the germline sequence, so it may reflect a read error. The rearrangement joins TRBV7-7 to TRBJ2-5; D is unclear. The CDR3 totals 13 residues. Germline V gives CDR1 SSHAT, CDR2 FNYEAQ (reference sequence). CDR3: CASSRVSRETQYF. The DNA for the CDR3 is TGTGCTAGCAGCCGGGTCAGTCGGGAGACCCAGTACTTC. Combining the CDR3 with reference TRBV7-7 and TRBJ2-5 gives the whole variable domain GAGVSQSPRYKVTKRGQDVTLRCDPISSHATLYWYQQALGQGPEFLTYFNYEAQPDKSGLPSDRFSAERPEGSISTLTIQRTEQRDSAMYRCASSRVSRETQYFGPGTRLLVL.

CDR3 amino acids: CASRENRALNYGYTF. The CDR3 coding sequence is TGTGCCAGCAGAGAAAACAGGGCCTTGAACTATGGCTACACCTTC. V gene TRBV2 combines with J gene TRBJ1-2; possibly TRBD1 for D (6 bases). Per germline, CDR1 SNHLY and CDR2 FYNNEI. V dropped 6 bases and J dropped 2 bases, with 16 bases sitting between them. The length of the CDR3 is 15 residues.

The J gene is TRBJ1-3, the V gene TRBV2; D gene uncertain. From germline, CDR1 is SNHLY and CDR2 FYNNEI. The V gene lost 4 bases and the J gene lost 2 bases, with 6 bases spanning the gap. This CDR3 is built from 13 residues. The CDR3 sequence is CASSAQTGNTIYF. The CDR3 DNA is TGTGCCAGCAGTGCCCAGACTGGAAACACCATATATTTT. Based on the CDR3 plus reference TRBV2 and TRBJ1-3, the full variable domain is EPEVTQTPSHQVTQMGQEVILRCVPISNHLYFYWYRQILGQKVEFLVSFYNNEISEKSEIFDDQFSVERPDGSNFTLKIRSTKLEDSAMYFCASSAQTGNTIYFGEGSWLTVV.

The chain uses TRBV6-1 and TRBJ2-6; D call uncertain. V lost 1 base and J 3 bases, leaving 7 bases between the germline ends. The CDR3 has 15 residues. Looked up from germline, CDR1 is MNHNS and CDR2 is SASEGT. CDR3 amino acids: CASSEEGDGANVLTF. CDR3 DNA: TGTGCCAGCAGTGAAGAAGGTGATGGGGCCAACGTCCTGACTTTC.

This chain connects TRBV30 to TRBJ2-7; D is unresolved. From germline, CDR1 is GTSNPN and CDR2 SVGIG (reference sequence). The CDR3 has 12 amino acids. Trimming removed 0 bases from V and 4 bases from J, with 7 bases in between. CDR3 amino acids: CAWSVNRYEQYF. The CDR3 coding sequence is TGTGCCTGGAGTGTAAACAGATACGAGCAGTACTTC.

This chain joins TRBV28 and TRBJ1-3; D gene ambiguous. Germline V CDR1 and CDR2: MDHEN, SYDVKM. Trimming removed 5 bases at V and 0 bases at J, with 8 bases between. The CDR3 is made up of 14 amino acids. CDR3 in DNA: TGTGCCAGCAGTGTTTACAGCTCTGGAAACACCATATATTTT. Its protein product is CASSVYSSGNTIYF.

This clone was seen a handful of times. The chain combines TRBV2 with TRBJ2-4; perhaps TRBD2 as D (7 bases). The V end lost 3 bases, the J end lost 0 bases, and 15 bases lay between the germline ends. This CDR3 has 17 residues. CDR1 is SNHLY and CDR2 is FYNNEI in the germline V gene. The CDR3 sequence: CASSEGASGLAKNIQYF. DNA for the CDR3: TGTGCCAGCAGTGAGGGGGCTAGCGGACTAGCCAAAAACATTCAGTACTTC.

The J gene is TRBJ2-1, the V gene TRBV9, with 10 bases that match TRBD2. CDR3 length: 15 amino acids. Germline CDR1 is SGDLS and CDR2 is YYNGEE. After removal of 4 bases from V and 1 base from J, the junction contained 2 bases not matched to a gene. The DNA of the CDR3 is TGTGCCAGCAGCCGGACTAGCGGTTCCTACAATGAGCAGTTCTTC. This sequence encodes CASSRTSGSYNEQFF.

The CDR3 DNA reads TGTGCCATCAGTGATGGGACTAGCGGGGCTTCCTACGAGCAGTACTTC. Translation: CAISDGTSGASYEQYF. This chain joins TRBV10-3 and TRBJ2-7, with 13 bases matching TRBD2. The CDR3 has 16 amino acids. The V gene's germline CDR1 is ENHRY and CDR2 SYGVKD. The junction had 3 bases not matched to a gene; V was cut back by 3 bases and J by 1 base.

V and J are TRBV9 and TRBJ2-1; 10 bases map to TRBD2. Germline V gene data show CDR1 as SGDLS and CDR2 as YYNGEE. The V and J ends lost 0 bases and 3 bases, in that order; junction bases with no gene match: 3. The CDR3 is 16 residues long. This CDR3 reads CASSVGTSGDYNEQFF. CDR3 nucleotides: TGTGCCAGCAGCGTAGGGACTAGCGGAGACTACAATGAGCAGTTCTTC.

The V and J genes are TRBV29-1 and TRBJ1-1, with D hard to call. This CDR3 is built from 13 residues. Germline V gene sequence: CDR1 SQVTM, CDR2 ANQGSEA. V shed 3 bases and J shed 3 bases, with 11 bases lying between them. The CDR3 DNA reads as TGCAGCGTTGAGGATGGGGTAGACACTGAAGCTTTCTTT. It translates to CSVEDGVDTEAFF. Full variable domain (rest looked up from reference TRBV29-1 and TRBJ1-1): SAVISQKPSRDICQRGTSLTIQCQVDSQVTMMFWYRQQPGQSLTLIATANQGSEATYESGFVIDKFPISRPNLTFSTLTVSNMSPEDSSIYLCSVEDGVDTEAFFGQGTRLTVV.

The chain joins TRBV5-5 to TRBJ1-5; the D is unclear. V was clipped by 1 base and J by 10 bases, with 21 bases between them. This CDR3 spans 16 amino acids. Germline V CDR1 and CDR2: SGHKS, YYEKEE (reference sequence). CDR3 coding DNA: TGTGCCAGCAGCTTGAGTCCGGTGATAGGGATGGATCCCCAGCATTTT. Translation: CASSLSPVIGMDPQHF.

V gene TRBV28 combines with J gene TRBJ1-1, with D possibly being TRBD1 (6 bases). This CDR3 has 16 residues. V was cut by 6 bases and J by 1 base, with 18 bases left in between. The germline V gene encodes CDR1 MDHEN and CDR2 SYDVKM. The chain's CDR3 is CASSLQGRGPNTEAFF. The CDR3 DNA is TGTGCCAGCAGCCTACAGGGAAGGGGCCCGAACACTGAAGCTTTCTTT.